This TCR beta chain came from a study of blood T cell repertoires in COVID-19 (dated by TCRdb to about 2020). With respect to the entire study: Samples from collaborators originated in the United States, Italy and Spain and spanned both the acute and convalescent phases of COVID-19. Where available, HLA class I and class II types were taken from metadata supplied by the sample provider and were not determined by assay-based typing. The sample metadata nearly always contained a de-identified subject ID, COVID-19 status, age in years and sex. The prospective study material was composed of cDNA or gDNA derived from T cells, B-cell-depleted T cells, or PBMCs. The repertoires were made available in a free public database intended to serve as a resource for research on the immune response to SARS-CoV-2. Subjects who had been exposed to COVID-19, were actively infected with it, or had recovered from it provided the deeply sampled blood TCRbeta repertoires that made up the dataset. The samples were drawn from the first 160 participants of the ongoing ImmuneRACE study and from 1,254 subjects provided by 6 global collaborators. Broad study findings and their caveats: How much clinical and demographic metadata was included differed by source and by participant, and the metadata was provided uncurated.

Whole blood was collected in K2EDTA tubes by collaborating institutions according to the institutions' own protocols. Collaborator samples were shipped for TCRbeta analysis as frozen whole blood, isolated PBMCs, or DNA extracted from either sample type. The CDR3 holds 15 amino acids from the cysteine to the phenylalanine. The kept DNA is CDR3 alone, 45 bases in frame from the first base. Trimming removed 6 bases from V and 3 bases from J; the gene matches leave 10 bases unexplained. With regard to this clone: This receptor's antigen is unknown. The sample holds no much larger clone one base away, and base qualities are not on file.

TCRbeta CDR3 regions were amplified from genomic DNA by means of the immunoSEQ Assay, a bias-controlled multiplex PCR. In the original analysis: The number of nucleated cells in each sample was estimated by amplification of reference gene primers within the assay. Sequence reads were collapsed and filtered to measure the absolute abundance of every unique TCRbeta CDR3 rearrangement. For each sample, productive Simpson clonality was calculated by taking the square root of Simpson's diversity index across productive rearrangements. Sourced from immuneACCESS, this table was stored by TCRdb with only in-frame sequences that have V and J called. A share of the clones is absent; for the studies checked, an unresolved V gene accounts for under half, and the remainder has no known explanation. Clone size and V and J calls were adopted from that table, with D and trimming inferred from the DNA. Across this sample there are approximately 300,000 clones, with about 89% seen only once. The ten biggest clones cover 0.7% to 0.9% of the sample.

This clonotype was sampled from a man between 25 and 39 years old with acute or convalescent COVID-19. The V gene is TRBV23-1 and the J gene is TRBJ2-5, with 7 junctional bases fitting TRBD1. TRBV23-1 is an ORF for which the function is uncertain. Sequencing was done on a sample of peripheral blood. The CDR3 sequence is CASRSDRAYEETQYF. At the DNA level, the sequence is TGCGCCAGCAGGAGTGACAGGGCTTACGAAGAGACCCAGTACTTC.